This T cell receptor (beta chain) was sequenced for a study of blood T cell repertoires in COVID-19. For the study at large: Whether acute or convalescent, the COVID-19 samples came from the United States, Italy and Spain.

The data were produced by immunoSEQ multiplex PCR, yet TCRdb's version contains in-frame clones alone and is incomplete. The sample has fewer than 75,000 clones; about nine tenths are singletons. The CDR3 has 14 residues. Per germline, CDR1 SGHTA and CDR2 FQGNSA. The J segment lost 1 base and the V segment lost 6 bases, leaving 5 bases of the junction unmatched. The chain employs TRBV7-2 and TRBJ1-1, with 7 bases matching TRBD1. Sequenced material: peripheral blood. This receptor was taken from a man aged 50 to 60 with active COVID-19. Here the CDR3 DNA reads TGTGCCAGCAGTCCCGGGACAGCGAACACTGAAGCTTTCTTT. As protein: CASSPGTANTEAFF. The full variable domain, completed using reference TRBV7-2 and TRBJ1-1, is GAGVSQSPSNKVTEKGKDVELRCDPISGHTALYWYRQSLGQGLEFLIYFQGNSAPDKSGLPSDRFSAERTGGSVSTLTIQRTQQEDSAVYLCASSPGTANTEAFFGQGTRLTVV.